This record concerns one TCR beta chain sequence. As yet, its antigen is unknown. The sorted-subset replicate PCRs were given approximately 190 ng DNA, which is about 30,000 T cell genomes. The table came from immunoSEQ multiplex PCR; TCRdb's copy has only in-frame clones and leaves some out. There are over a million clones in the sample; around 97% occur only once, and over 1% lies in the top ten. CDR1 and CDR2 from the germline V gene are SEHNR and FQNEAQ (reference sequence). The CDR3 contains 14 residues. Trimming cost V 3 bases and J 13 bases, with 18 bases left between them. The sample is drawn from a study of shared clonotypes between healthy human individuals. Study-level background: Per donor, CD8 memory used one plate, CD8 naive used two, CD4 memory used three and CD4 naive used three. Study-level results: In having few donors, the study represented limited genetic and exposure-history diversity.

The rearrangement uses TRBV7-9 and TRBJ1-4; D remains ambiguous. This receptor was obtained from a man under 40 in good health. Material for sequencing was naive CD4+ T cells sorted from blood. As to subset: CD45RA+ positively selected. The CDR3 DNA sequence: TGTGCCAGCAGCTTCAGTGGCGGAGCTGTCGGACTGTTTTTT. Its translation is CASSFSGGAVGLFF.